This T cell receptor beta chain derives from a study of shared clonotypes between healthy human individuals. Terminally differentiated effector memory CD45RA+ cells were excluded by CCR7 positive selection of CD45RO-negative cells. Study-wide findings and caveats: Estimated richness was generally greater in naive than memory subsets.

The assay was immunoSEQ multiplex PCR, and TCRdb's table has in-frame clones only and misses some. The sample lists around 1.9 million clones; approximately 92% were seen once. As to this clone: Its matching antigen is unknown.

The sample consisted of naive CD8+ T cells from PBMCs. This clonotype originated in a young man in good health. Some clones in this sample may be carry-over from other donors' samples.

The CDR3 spells CASSFGSGGNYGYTF. The CDR3 bases are TGTGCCAGCAGCTTCGGGTCAGGGGGAAACTATGGCTACACCTTC. The chain recombines TRBV13 with TRBJ1-2; 7 nucleotides line up with TRBD1. With V trimmed by 3 bases and J by 2 bases, 6 bases remained unmatched. CDR3 length: 15 amino acids. Germline V CDR1 and CDR2: PRHDT, FYEKMQ (reference sequence).